The 25 T cell receptor beta chains reported below all come from one sample, sequenced in a study of cytomegalovirus exposure and HLA in healthy donors. 60 Vbeta and 13 Jbeta primers were used in PCR. This table comes from immunoSEQ multiplex PCR, and its TCRdb copy is limited to in-frame clones, with some not included. The sample yields about 190,000 clones, about 84% seen once. Sequenced: PBMCs. These receptors were obtained from a woman under 40 in good health and CMV-seropositive.

The chain carries TRBV7-6 and TRBJ1-1, with 8 bases matching TRBD1. Germline CDR1 is SGHVS and CDR2 is FNYEAQ. The junction had 1 base not matched to a gene; V was cut back by 3 bases and J by 1 base. This CDR3 is built from 14 residues. The CDR3 region has the DNA TGTGCCAGCAGCTTCGGACAGGGGAACACTGAAGCTTTCTTT. Residues: CASSFGQGNTEAFF.

The chain links TRBV2 to TRBJ1-5; a weak D match, TRBD1 (6 bases). Per the germline V gene, CDR1 is SNHLY and CDR2 is FYNNEI. V was pared by 5 bases and J by 6 bases, with 11 bases between. This CDR3 has 13 amino acids. CDR3 nucleotide sequence: TGTGCCAGCAGTCTAGGACAGATTCAGCCCCAGCATTTT. The encoded protein is CASSLGQIQPQHF. The full variable domain, rest sourced from reference TRBV2 and TRBJ1-5, is EPEVTQTPSHQVTQMGQEVILRCVPISNHLYFYWYRQILGQKVEFLVSFYNNEISEKSEIFDDQFSVERPDGSNFTLKIRSTKLEDSAMYFCASSLGQIQPQHFGDGTRLSIL.

This chain uses TRBV6-1 with TRBJ1-4; D remains unclear. V lost 2 bases to trimming and J lost 8 bases, with 18 bases between them. This CDR3 contains 16 residues. Looked up from germline, CDR1 is MNHNS and CDR2 is SASEGT. The CDR3 loop is CASSESGGRAGEKLFF. In DNA, the CDR3 is TGTGCCAGCAGTGAATCTGGCGGGAGGGCTGGGGAAAAACTGTTTTTT.

This chain connects TRBV27 to TRBJ2-7; TRBD1 agrees at 9 bases. Germline V gene sequence: CDR1 MNHEY, CDR2 SMNVEV (reference sequence). The CDR3 length is 15 residues. J was trimmed by 4 bases and V by 5 bases; bases with no gene match: 9. CDR3 in DNA: TGTGCCAGCAGTCCTAGGACAGGGGAGTTGTACGAGCAGTACTTC. Translation: CASSPRTGELYEQYF.

The chain uses TRBV28 and TRBJ2-5; tentative D call: TRBD2 (6 bases). The DNA end favors TRBJ2-7, so the J call may be wrong. The CDR3 spans 14 residues. From germline, CDR1 is MDHEN and CDR2 SYDVKM. The CDR3 region is CASSSRDSNYEQYF. CDR3 DNA sequence: TGTGCCAGCAGTTCTAGGGACTCCAACTACGAGCAGTACTTC.

This chain links TRBV6-5 with TRBJ1-5, with D perhaps TRBD1 (6 bases). V lost 6 bases, J lost 2 bases, and 11 bases lay in between. Germline V gene sequence: CDR1 MNHEY, CDR2 SVGAGI. This CDR3 is 14 amino acids long. CDR3 bases: TGTGCCAGCAGACCGGGACAACGCAATCAGCCCCAGCATTTT. Translating gives CASRPGQRNQPQHF.

The CDR3 region is CASSESEGSGRHTQYF. Here the CDR3 DNA reads TGTGCCAGCAGTGAATCCGAAGGTAGCGGGAGGCATACGCAGTATTTT. The chain has TRBV25-1 and TRBJ2-3; 10 bases agree with TRBD2. The CDR3 has 16 amino acids. CDR1 MGHDK and CDR2 SYGVNS come from the germline V gene. V dropped 1 base and J dropped 7; count of bases not matched to a gene: 8.

The chain is built from TRBV7-9 and TRBJ2-7, with D perhaps TRBD1 (6 bases). Per germline, CDR1 SEHNR and CDR2 FQNEAQ (reference sequence). Trimming shortened V by 3 bases and J by 2 bases, and 11 bases separated the two germline ends. There are 14 residues in the CDR3. Here the CDR3 reads CASSLRQGPYEQYF. For the CDR3, the DNA is TGTGCCAGCAGCTTGAGGCAGGGGCCCTACGAGCAGTACTTC.

This clone occurred a few times. The CDR3, as DNA: TGTGCCAGCAGCTTAAAACAGTGGACTGAAGCTTTCTTT. Translation gives CASSLKQWTEAFF. The V call is TRBV7-2, the J call TRBJ1-1; no reliable D call. The CDR3 loop spans 13 amino acids. The V gene lost 2 bases and the J gene lost 5 bases, with 9 bases spanning the gap. CDR1 SGHTA and CDR2 FQGNSA come from the germline V gene.

The CDR3 here is CASSGSTNEKLFF. As DNA, the CDR3 is TGTGCCAGTAGCGGTTCAACTAATGAAAAACTGTTTTTT. The chain combines TRBV19 with TRBJ1-4; D gene ambiguous. Germline V CDR1 and CDR2: LNHDA, SQIVND (reference sequence). The CDR3 contains 13 residues. V was pared by 6 bases and J by 0 bases, with 5 bases between.

This clone is a singleton in its sample. The chain combines TRBV7-8 with TRBJ1-2; D is unresolved. Per the germline V gene, CDR1 is SGHVS and CDR2 is FQNEAQ. This CDR3 region has 12 residues. Trimming took 3 bases from V and 7 from J, leaving 9 bases between them. The chain's CDR3 is CASSFGSGGYTF. The CDR3 nucleotides read TGTGCCAGCAGCTTTGGGTCGGGTGGCTACACCTTC. The full variable domain, rest sourced from reference TRBV7-8 and TRBJ1-2, is GAGVSQSPRYKVAKRGQDVALRCDPISGHVSLFWYQQALGQGPEFLTYFQNEAQLDKSGLPSDRFFAERPEGSVSTLKIQRTQQEDSAVYLCASSFGSGGYTFGSGTRLTVV.

The chain combines TRBV5-4 with TRBJ1-4, with TRBD1 as a possible D gene (6 bases). Trimming stripped 0 bases from V and 7 bases from J, with 13 bases between. The germline CDR1 and CDR2 sequences are SGHNT and YYREEE (reference sequence). CDR3 length: 15 residues. CDR3 DNA sequence: TGTGCCAGCAGCTTGGGCGGACAGCCCCTTGAAAAACTGTTTTTT. Amino acid sequence: CASSLGGQPLEKLFF.

The chain employs TRBV28 and TRBJ1-2; TRBD1 matches 7 bases. Per the germline V gene, CDR1 is MDHEN and CDR2 is SYDVKM. This CDR3 is built from 16 residues. Unmatched junction bases numbered 10, after V lost 4 bases and J lost 2 bases. CDR3 sequence: CASSSSSSGGNYGYTF. The CDR3 coding sequence is TGTGCCAGCAGTTCCTCTTCTTCAGGGGGAAACTATGGCTACACCTTC.

J is TRBJ1-2 and V is TRBV5-1; D not resolved. This CDR3 is 15 amino acids long. Trimming took 1 base from V and 3 from J, leaving 13 bases between them. From germline, CDR1 is SGHRS and CDR2 YFSETQ. The DNA of the CDR3 is TGCGCCAGCAGCTTGCGCGGGGTAGATGACTATGGCTACACCTTC. Protein: CASSLRGVDDYGYTF.

V is TRBV14 and J is TRBJ2-2, with 8 positions matching TRBD1. V lost 1 base to trimming and J lost 2 bases; unmatched junction nucleotides: 3. CDR1 SGHDN and CDR2 FVKESK come from the germline V gene. This CDR3 is built from 16 residues. The CDR3 sequence is CASSQGQGTNTGELFF. The CDR3 region has the DNA TGTGCCAGCAGCCAAGGACAGGGGACCAACACCGGGGAGCTGTTTTTT.

The chain employs TRBV29-1 and TRBJ1-4, with a weak D call TRBD1 (5 bases). This CDR3 has 11 amino acids. Germline V gives CDR1 SQVTM, CDR2 ANQGSEA. Trimming removed 6 bases from V and 12 bases from J, with 14 bases in between. The CDR3 nucleotides are TGCAGCGTACTTCGGGACTCCGAACTGTTTTTT. Protein: CSVLRDSELFF.

The chain recombines TRBV5-6 with TRBJ2-1, with a tentative D call TRBD2 (6 bases). Germline V gene sequence: CDR1 SGHDT, CDR2 YYEEEE. The CDR3 covers 13 residues. Trimming left V 1 base short and J 6 bases short, with 8 bases between. CDR3 DNA sequence: TGTGCCAGCAGCTTGCGGCGGGGCAATGAGCAGTTCTTC. Its translation is CASSLRRGNEQFF.

The genes are TRBV4-2 and TRBJ2-7; 8 nucleotides align to TRBD2. The CDR3 runs to 16 residues. The V gene end was trimmed by 0 bases and the J gene end by 0 bases; junction bases not matched to a gene: 4. Looked up from germline, CDR1 is LGHNA and CDR2 is YNFKEQ. CDR3 region: CASSQEQRESSYEQYF. CDR3 DNA sequence: TGTGCCAGCAGCCAAGAACAGCGGGAGAGCTCCTACGAGCAGTACTTC.

CDR3: CASSPDNEQFF. CDR3 coding DNA: TGTGCCAGCAGCCCCGACAATGAGCAGTTCTTC. V usage is TRBV9 and J usage is TRBJ2-1; D unresolved. Germline CDR1 SGDLS, CDR2 YYNGEE. The V and J ends lost 4 bases and 5 bases respectively, with 4 bases between them. The CDR3 sequence is 11 residues long.

The genes are TRBV4-3 and TRBJ2-5; tentatively, D is TRBD2 (6 bases). The CDR3 runs to 14 residues. V was trimmed by 3 bases and J by 5 bases, leaving 13 bases between them. CDR1 is LGHNA and CDR2 is YSLEER in the germline V gene. The chain's CDR3 is CASSHRLGPETQYF. CDR3 bases: TGCGCCAGCAGCCATAGACTAGGTCCCGAGACCCAGTACTTC.

This clone was seen a few times. This chain joins TRBV2 and TRBJ2-7, with 9 bases matching TRBD1. The CDR3 loop spans 12 amino acids. Germline CDR1 is SNHLY and CDR2 is FYNNEI. Germline trimming cut 6 bases from V and 13 bases from J; bases unmatched to any gene: 10. This CDR3 reads CASSWIRDREYF. The CDR3 nucleotides are TGTGCCAGCAGCTGGATCCGGGACAGGGAATACTTC.

The chain links TRBV6-6 to TRBJ2-1; tentatively, D is TRBD2 (7 bases). Looked up from germline, CDR1 is MNHNY and CDR2 is SVGAGI (reference sequence). Trimming pared 7 bases from V and 5 bases from J, leaving 15 bases between. This CDR3 has 14 residues. CDR3 sequence: CASKQGGLDNEQFF. The CDR3 DNA reads TGTGCCAGCAAACAGGGAGGGTTGGACAATGAGCAGTTCTTC.

The V and J genes are TRBV19 and TRBJ1-5, with D possibly TRBD1 on 6 matching bases. CDR1 LNHDA and CDR2 SQIVND come from the germline V gene (reference sequence). The CDR3 runs to 14 residues. Trimming stripped 7 bases from V and 1 base from J, with 11 bases between. The CDR3 protein is CASNTGQSNQPQHF. CDR3 nucleotide sequence: TGTGCCAGTAACACCGGACAGAGCAATCAGCCCCAGCATTTT.

This sequence joins TRBV29-1 and TRBJ2-5, with TRBD1 matching 8 bases. The germline CDR1 and CDR2 sequences are SQVTM and ANQGSEA. Trimming removed 8 bases from V and 4 bases from J; junction bases left unmatched: 3. The CDR3 runs to 11 residues. CDR3 nucleotides: TGCAGCACCGGACAGGGAGAGACCCAGTACTTC. Translated: CSTGQGETQYF.

This clone was counted many times. The chain has TRBV28 and TRBJ2-4; the match to TRBD1 covers 7 bases. V was pared by 5 bases and J by 2 bases, with 9 bases of the junction left unmatched. The CDR3 length is 16 residues. CDR1 and CDR2 (germline): MDHEN, SYDVKM. CDR3 protein: CASSAEQGMTKNIQYF. The CDR3 DNA follows: TGTGCCAGCAGTGCCGAACAGGGGATGACCAAAAACATTCAGTACTTC. Based on the CDR3 plus reference TRBV28 and TRBJ2-4, the full variable domain is DVKVTQSSRYLVKRTGEKVFLECVQDMDHENMFWYRQDPGLGLRLIYFSYDVKMKEKGDIPEGYSVSREKKERFSLILESASTNQTSMYLCASSAEQGMTKNIQYFGAGTRLSVL.